The sequence of this TCR beta chain was determined in a study of blood T cell repertoires in COVID-19. Categorization into cohorts depended on clinical history that participants reported. CDR1 and CDR2 from the germline V gene are SGHTA and FQGNSA. V was clipped by 5 bases and J by 2 bases, with 18 bases between them. CDR3 size: 16 residues. How the authors handled the data: Estimation of nucleated cell counts relied on the amplification of reference gene primers. Using immunoSEQ multiplex PCR, the repertoire was profiled, and TCRdb retains in-frame clones only, with some absent. That table supplies the V and J calls and clone size; D and trimming were determined from the DNA. Among about 170,000 clones listed, 79% were seen once.

The clonotype was recovered from a woman in her seventies in a cohort exposed to, infected with or recovered from COVID-19 (not recorded which). J is TRBJ2-5 and V is TRBV7-2, with D possibly being TRBD2 (5 bases). Source material: PBMCs or T cells enriched from blood (not recorded which). CDR3 nucleotide sequence: TGTGCCAGCAGCCCGGAGGCCCTCAGAGTACAAGAGACCCAGTACTTC. It specifies CASSPEALRVQETQYF. Filled out from reference TRBV7-2 and TRBJ2-5, the complete variable domain reads GAGVSQSPSNKVTEKGKDVELRCDPISGHTALYWYRQSLGQGLEFLIYFQGNSAPDKSGLPSDRFSAERTGGSVSTLTIQRTQQEDSAVYLCASSPEALRVQETQYFGPGTRLLVL.